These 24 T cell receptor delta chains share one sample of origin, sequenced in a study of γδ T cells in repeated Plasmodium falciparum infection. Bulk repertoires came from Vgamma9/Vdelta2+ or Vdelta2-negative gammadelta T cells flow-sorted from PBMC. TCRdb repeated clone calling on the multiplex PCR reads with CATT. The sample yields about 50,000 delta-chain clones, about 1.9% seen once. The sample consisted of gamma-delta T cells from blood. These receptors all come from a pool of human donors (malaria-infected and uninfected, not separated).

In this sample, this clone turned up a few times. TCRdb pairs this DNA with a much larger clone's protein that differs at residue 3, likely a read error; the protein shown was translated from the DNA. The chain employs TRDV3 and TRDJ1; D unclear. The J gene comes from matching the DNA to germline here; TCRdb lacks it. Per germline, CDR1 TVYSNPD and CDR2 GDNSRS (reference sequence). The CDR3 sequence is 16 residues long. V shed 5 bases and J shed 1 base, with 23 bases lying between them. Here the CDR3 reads CAPWAGALRATDKLIF. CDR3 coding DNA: TGTGCCCCGTGGGCCGGGGCGCTACGGGCCACCGATAAACTCATCTTT.

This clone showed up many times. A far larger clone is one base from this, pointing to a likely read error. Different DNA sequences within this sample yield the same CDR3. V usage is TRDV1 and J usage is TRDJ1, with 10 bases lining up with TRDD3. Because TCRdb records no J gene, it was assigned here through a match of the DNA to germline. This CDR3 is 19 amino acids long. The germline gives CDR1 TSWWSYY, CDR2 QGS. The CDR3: CALYPLWGISGTYTDKLIF. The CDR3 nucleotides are TGCGCTCTTTACCCCCTCTGGGGGATATCTGGAACCTACACCGATAAACTCATCTTT.

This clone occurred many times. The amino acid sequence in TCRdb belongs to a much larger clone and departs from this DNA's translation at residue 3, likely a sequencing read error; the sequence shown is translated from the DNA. CDR3 residues: CASDTVSGGYSGYTDKLIF. The CDR3 DNA is TGTGCCAGTGACACCGTTTCTGGGGGATACTCCGGGTACACCGATAAACTCATCTTT. The chain links TRDV2 to TRDJ1; 11 bases match TRDD3. TCRdb carries no J gene annotation; the J gene was assigned here by matching the DNA with germline. The germline gives CDR1 GEAIGNYY, CDR2 EKD. The CDR3 loop spans 19 amino acids.

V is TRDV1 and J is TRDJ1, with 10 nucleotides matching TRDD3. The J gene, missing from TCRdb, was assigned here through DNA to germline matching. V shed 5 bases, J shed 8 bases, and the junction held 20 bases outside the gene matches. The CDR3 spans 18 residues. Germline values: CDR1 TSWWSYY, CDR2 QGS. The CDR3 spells CALGNLWPTYWGIGKLIF. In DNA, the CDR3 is TGTGCTCTTGGGAACCTGTGGCCTACGTACTGGGGGATCGGGAAACTCATCTTT.

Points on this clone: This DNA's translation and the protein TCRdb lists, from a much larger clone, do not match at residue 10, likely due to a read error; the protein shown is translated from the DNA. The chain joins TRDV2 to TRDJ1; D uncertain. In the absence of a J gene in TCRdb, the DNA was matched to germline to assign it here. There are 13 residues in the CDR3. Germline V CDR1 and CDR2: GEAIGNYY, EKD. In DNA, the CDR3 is TGTGCCTGTGACCCCATGAACACCGATAGACTCATCTTT. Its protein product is CACDPMNTDRLIF.

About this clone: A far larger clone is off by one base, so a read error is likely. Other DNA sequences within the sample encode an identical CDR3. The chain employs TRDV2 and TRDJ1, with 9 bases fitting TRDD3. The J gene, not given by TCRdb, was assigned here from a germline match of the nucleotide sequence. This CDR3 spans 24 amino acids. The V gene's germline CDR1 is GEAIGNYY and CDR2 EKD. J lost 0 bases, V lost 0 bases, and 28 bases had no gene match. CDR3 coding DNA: TGTGCCTGTGACACCGTTATCCCTTACTCAGATTGGGGGATAGGAACGAATTACACCGATAAACTCATCTTT. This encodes CACDTVIPYSDWGIGTNYTDKLIF.

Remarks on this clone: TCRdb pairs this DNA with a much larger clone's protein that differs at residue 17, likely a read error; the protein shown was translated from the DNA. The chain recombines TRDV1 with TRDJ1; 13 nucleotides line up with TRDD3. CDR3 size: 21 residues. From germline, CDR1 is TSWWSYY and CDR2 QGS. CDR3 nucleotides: TGTGCTCTTGGGGATTCCTTGCTAAGCGTACTGGGGGATACGGACACCGAGAAACTCATCTTT. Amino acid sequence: CALGDSLLSVLGDTDTEKLIF.

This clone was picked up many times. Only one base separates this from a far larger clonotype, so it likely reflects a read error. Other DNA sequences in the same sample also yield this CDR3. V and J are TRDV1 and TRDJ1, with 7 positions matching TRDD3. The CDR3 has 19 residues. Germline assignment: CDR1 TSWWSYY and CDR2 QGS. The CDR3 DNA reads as TGCGCTCTTGGGGAACACATCTACGTGAGGTGGGGGAGAGTCGATAAACTCATCTTT. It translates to CALGEHIYVRWGRVDKLIF.

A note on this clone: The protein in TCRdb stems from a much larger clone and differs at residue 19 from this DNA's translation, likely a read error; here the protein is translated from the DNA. The CDR3 spells CALGEPLEAPWIRGTDKLTF. CDR3 DNA sequence: TGTGCTCTTGGGGAACCACTAGAGGCTCCCTGGATACGCGGGACCGATAAACTCACCTTT. This chain connects TRDV1 to TRDJ1; 7 bases fit TRDD3. Germline V gives CDR1 TSWWSYY, CDR2 QGS. This CDR3 region has 20 residues.

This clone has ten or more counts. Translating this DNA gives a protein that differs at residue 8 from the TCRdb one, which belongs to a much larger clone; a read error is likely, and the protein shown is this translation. This CDR3 reads CACDVLGGTRSGTDKLIF. CDR3 DNA: TGTGCCTGTGACGTACTGGGGGGTACGCGGTCAGGCACCGATAAACTCATCTTT. The genes are TRDV2 and TRDJ1, with 8 bases aligning to TRDD3. CDR3 size: 18 residues. J gave up 1 base and V 3 bases, and 15 bases lay outside the gene matches. The germline V gene has CDR1 GEAIGNYY and CDR2 EKD.

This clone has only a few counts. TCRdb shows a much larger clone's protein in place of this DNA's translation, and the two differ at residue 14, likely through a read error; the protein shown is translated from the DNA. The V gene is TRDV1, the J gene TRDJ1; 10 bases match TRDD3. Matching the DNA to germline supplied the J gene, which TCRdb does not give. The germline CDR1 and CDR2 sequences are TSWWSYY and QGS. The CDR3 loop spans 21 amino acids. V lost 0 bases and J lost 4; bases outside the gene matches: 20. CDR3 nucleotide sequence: TGTGCTCTTGGGGAACTAGGACTTCCTACATGGGGGATACAAGGGGTCGATAAACTCATCTTT. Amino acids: CALGELGLPTWGIQGVDKLIF.

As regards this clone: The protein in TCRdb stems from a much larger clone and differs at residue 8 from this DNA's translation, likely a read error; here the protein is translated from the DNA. As DNA, the CDR3 is TGTGCCCTGGGCAAATTCCTACATCTCCCCTGGGGGACAAAAATCCCGAGGTACACCGATAAACTCATCTTT. Its translation is CALGKFLHLPWGTKIPRYTDKLIF. V is TRDV1 and J is TRDJ1; a weak D match, TRDD3 (8 bases). TCRdb is silent on the J gene; assignment here came from matching the DNA to germline. The CDR3 runs 24 residues. Germline V gene sequence: CDR1 TSWWSYY, CDR2 QGS.

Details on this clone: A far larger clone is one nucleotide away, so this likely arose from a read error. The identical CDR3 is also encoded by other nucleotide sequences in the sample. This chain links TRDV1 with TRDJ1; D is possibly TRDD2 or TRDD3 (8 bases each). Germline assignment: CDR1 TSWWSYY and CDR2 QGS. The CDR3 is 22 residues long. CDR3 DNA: TGTGCTCTTGGGGAACTACTTCCTACGCCACTGTACTGGGGGGCTGACACCGACAAACTCATCTTT. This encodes CALGELLPTPLYWGADTDKLIF.

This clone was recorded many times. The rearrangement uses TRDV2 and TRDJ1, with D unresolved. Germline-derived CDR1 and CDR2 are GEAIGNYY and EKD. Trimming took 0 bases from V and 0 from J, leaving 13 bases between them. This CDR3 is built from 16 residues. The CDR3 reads CACDTVGRAHTDKLIF. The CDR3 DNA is TGTGCCTGTGACACCGTGGGCCGGGCACACACCGATAAACTCATCTTT.

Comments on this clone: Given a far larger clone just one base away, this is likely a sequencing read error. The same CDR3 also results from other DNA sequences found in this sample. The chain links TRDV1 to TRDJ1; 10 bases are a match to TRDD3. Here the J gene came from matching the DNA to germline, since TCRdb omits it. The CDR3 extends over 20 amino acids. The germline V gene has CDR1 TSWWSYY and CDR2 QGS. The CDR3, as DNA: TGTGCTCTGGGGGAACGACCCCCCCGCTGGGGGATATATTCCACCGATAAACTCATCTTT. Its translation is CALGERPPRWGIYSTDKLIF.

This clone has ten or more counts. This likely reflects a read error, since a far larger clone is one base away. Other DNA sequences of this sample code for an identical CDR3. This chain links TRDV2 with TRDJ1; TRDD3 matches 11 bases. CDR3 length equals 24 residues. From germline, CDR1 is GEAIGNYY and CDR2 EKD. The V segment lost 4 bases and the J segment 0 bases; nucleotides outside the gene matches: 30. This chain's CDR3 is CACDTVIPYSDWGIGTNYTDKLIF. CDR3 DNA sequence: TGTGCCTGTGATACCGTTATCCCTTACTCAGACTGGGGGATAGGAACGAATTACACCGATAAACTCATCTTT.

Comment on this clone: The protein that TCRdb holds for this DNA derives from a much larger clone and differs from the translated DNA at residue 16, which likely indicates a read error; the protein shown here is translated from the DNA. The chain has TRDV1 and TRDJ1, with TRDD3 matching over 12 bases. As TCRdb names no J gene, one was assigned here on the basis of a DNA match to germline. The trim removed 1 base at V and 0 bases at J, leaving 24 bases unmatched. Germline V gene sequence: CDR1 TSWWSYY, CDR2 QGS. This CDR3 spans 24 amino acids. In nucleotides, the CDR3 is TGTGCTCTTGGGGAACGATTCCTACTCCTGGACTGGGGGATACTCATCGATTACACCGATAAACTCATCTTT. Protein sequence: CALGERFLLLDWGILIDYTDKLIF.

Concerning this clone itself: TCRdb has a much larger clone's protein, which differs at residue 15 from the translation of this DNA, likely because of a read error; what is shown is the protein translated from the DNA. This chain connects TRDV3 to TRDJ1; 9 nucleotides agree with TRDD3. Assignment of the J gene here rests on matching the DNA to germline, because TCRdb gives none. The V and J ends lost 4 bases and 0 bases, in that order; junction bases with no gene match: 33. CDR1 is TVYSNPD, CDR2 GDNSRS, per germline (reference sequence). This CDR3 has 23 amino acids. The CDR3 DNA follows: TGTGCCTCCCTCAGTACTGGGGGACAGACGGCGAAAGTGGGGTTGAGATACACCGATAAACTCATCTTT. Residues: CASLSTGGQTAKVGLRYTDKLIF.

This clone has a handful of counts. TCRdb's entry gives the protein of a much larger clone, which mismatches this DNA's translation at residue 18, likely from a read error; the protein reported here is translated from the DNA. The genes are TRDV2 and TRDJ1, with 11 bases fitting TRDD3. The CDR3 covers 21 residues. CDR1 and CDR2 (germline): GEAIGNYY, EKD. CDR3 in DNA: TGTGCCTGTGACACCGAAAGGGTTCTTACTGGGGGATATCCGTACACCGATAGACTCATCTTT. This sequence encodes CACDTERVLTGGYPYTDRLIF.

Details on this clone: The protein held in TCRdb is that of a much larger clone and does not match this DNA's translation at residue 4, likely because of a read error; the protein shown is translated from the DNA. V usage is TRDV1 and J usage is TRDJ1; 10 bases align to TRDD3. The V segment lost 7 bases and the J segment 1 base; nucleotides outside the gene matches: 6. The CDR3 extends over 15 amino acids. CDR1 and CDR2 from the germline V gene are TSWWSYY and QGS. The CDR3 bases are TGTGCTCTTGTAACTGGGGGATCGAGCACCGATAAACTCATCTTT. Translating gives CALVTGGSSTDKLIF.

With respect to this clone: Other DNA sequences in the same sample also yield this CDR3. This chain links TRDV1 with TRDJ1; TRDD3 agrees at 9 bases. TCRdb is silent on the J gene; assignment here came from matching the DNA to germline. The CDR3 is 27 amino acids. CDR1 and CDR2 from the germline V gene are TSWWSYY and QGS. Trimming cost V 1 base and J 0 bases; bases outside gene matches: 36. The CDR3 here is CALGERGEYFPTTLGDRRRKYTDKLIF. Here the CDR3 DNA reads TGTGCTCTTGGGGAACGGGGGGAATACTTCCCCACGACTCTGGGGGATCGAAGAAGAAAGTACACCGATAAACTCATCTTT.

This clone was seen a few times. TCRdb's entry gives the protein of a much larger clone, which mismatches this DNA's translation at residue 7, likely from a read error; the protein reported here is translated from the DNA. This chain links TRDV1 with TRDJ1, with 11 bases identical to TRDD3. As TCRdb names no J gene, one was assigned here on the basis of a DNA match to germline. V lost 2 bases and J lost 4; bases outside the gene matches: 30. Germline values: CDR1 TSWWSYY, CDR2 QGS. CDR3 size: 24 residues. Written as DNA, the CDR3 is TGTGCTCTTGGGGAAACTACGGTTCGGAATGACCTAATCGTACTGGGGGATAATCACGATAAACTCATCTTT. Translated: CALGETTVRNDLIVLGDNHDKLIF.

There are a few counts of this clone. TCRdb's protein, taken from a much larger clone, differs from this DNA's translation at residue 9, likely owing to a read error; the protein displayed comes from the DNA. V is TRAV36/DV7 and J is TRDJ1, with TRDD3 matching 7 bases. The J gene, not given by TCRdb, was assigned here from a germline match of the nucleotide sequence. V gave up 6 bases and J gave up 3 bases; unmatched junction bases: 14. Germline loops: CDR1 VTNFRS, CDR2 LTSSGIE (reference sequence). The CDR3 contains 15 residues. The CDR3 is CAAPSGWGVPDKLIF. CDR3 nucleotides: TGTGCTGCGCCTTCAGGCTGGGGGGTACCCGATAAACTCATCTTT.

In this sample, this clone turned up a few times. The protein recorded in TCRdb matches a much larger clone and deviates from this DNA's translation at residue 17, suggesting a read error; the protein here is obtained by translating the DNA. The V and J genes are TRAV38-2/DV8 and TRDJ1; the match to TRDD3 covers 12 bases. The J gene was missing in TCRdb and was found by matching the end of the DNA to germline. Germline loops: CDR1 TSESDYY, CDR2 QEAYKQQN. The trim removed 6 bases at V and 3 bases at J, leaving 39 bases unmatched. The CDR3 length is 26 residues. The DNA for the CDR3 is TGTGCTTATACGGGGCCGCCCTCCACTCAGCCCCGTACTGGGGGATACTATACGACGGGTCCCGATAAACTCATCTTT. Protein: CAYTGPPSTQPRTGGYYTTGPDKLIF.